Listed here are 17 T cell receptor beta chains from one sample, sequenced in a study of beta chain features in type 1 diabetes (dated by TCRdb to the late 2010s). Libraries came from the immunoSEQ multiplex PCR assay. The entire amount of isolated RNA was reverse transcribed using the High Capacity cDNA Reverse Transcription Kit, so the sequenced TCRB transcripts were expressed ones. TCRdb took over this immuneACCESS table, retaining in-frame rearrangements with V and J assigned. Such tables are incomplete; in checked studies, under half of the missing clones stem from an unresolved V gene, and the remainder is unexplained. The sample table records roughly 240,000 clones; approximately 14% of these occur just once. The ten largest clones take up about 0.03% of the sample. The specimen sequenced was naive CD4+ T cells from blood. This specimen's cell subset or site label, interpreted: true naive CD4+ T cells. These receptors were taken from a woman between 35 and 50 years old in good health.

This clone turned up a few times. The rearrangement uses TRBV7-9 and TRBJ2-5; TRBD1 matches 9 bases. CDR3 length: 18 amino acids. The germline CDR1 and CDR2 sequences are SEHNR and FQNEAQ (reference sequence). V trimming: 1 base; J trimming: 1 base; junction bases outside the gene matches: 10. The CDR3: CASSLDFWTGARQETQYF. The CDR3 DNA follows: TGTGCCAGCAGCTTAGATTTTTGGACAGGGGCCCGCCAAGAGACCCAGTACTTC.

This clone was seen more than once but under ten times. V and J are TRBV7-2 and TRBJ2-3; 11 bases are shared with TRBD2. Germline V gene data show CDR1 as SGHTA and CDR2 as FQGNSA. The CDR3 contains 16 residues. The trim removed 5 bases at V and 4 bases at J, leaving 8 bases unmatched. The CDR3 loop is CASSPSQLAGADTQYF. The CDR3 region has the DNA TGTGCCAGCAGCCCATCCCAACTAGCGGGGGCAGATACGCAGTATTTT.

This chain links TRBV5-1 with TRBJ2-5, with D unclear. Germline values: CDR1 SGHRS, CDR2 YFSETQ. The V end was cut by 0 bases, the J end by 6 bases, with 12 bases between. There are 14 residues in the CDR3. The CDR3 DNA is TGCGCCAGCAGCTTGGGAGAGGCGCGGAAGACCCAGTACTTC. Its protein product is CASSLGEARKTQYF.

This clone was observed a few times. The V call is TRBV7-2, the J call TRBJ2-2; TRBD1 agrees at 7 bases. Germline V gene data show CDR1 as SGHTA and CDR2 as FQGNSA. CDR3 size: 16 residues. Germline trimming cut 2 bases from V and 7 bases from J; bases unmatched to any gene: 10. The CDR3 DNA is TGTGCCAGCAGCTTAAAGGGGACAGTCTCATACGGGGAGCTGTTTTTT. Translated, it gives CASSLKGTVSYGELFF. Combining the CDR3 with reference TRBV7-2 and TRBJ2-2 gives the whole variable domain GAGVSQSPSNKVTEKGKDVELRCDPISGHTALYWYRQSLGQGLEFLIYFQGNSAPDKSGLPSDRFSAERTGGSVSTLTIQRTQQEDSAVYLCASSLKGTVSYGELFFGEGSRLTVL.

This rearrangement joins TRBV7-9 to TRBJ1-1; D remains unclear. CDR1 is SEHNR and CDR2 is FQNEAQ in the germline V gene (reference sequence). This CDR3 has 11 residues. V lost 4 bases to trimming and J lost 9 bases, with 9 bases between them. CDR3 bases: TGTGCCAGCAGCTCGGGATCCCAAGCTTTCTTT. This codes for CASSSGSQAFF.

CDR3 region: CATTQGAYSPLHF. The CDR3 region has the DNA TGTGCCACCACACAGGGGGCCTATTCACCCCTCCACTTT. This sequence joins TRBV2 and TRBJ1-6; 9 bases map to TRBD1. Germline V gene lookup returns CDR1 SNHLY and CDR2 FYNNEI. The CDR3 has 13 amino acids. V lost 10 bases and J lost 8; bases outside the gene matches: 6.

This clone appeared a few times. The chain uses TRBV5-1 and TRBJ1-2; D gene unclear. The CDR3 totals 13 residues. V was pared by 0 bases and J by 13 bases, with 16 bases between. CDR1 and CDR2 from the germline V gene are SGHRS and YFSETQ. The CDR3 DNA sequence: TGCGCCAGCAGCTTGGGATCGGCGGCGCGCTTCACCTTC. Translation: CASSLGSAARFTF.

This rearrangement joins TRBV11-2 to TRBJ2-5; 11 nucleotides match TRBD1. CDR1 and CDR2 from the germline V gene are SGHAT and FQNNGV. Trimming took 5 bases from V and 5 from J; bases not matched to a gene: 7. CDR3 size: 15 residues. The CDR3 reads CASSHGQGASETQYF. DNA for the CDR3: TGTGCCAGCAGCCACGGACAGGGGGCTTCTGAGACCCAGTACTTC.

About this clone itself: Other DNA sequences from this sample encode an identical CDR3 as well. The chain carries TRBV7-2 and TRBJ2-5, with TRBD1 matching over 9 bases. Germline trimming cut 2 bases from V and 4 bases from J; bases unmatched to any gene: 2. Germline CDR1 SGHTA, CDR2 FQGNSA. CDR3 length: 14 residues. DNA for the CDR3: TGTGCCAGCAGCTTAACAGGGGGCCTAGAGACCCAGTACTTC. Translating it yields CASSLTGGLETQYF.

The V gene is TRBV6-6, the J gene TRBJ1-6; the D is unclear. The V and J ends lost 2 bases and 7 bases respectively, with 9 bases between them. The V gene's germline CDR1 is MNHNY and CDR2 SVGAGI (reference sequence). CDR3 length equals 14 residues. The CDR3 protein is CASSYGERNSPLHF. CDR3 bases: TGTGCCAGCAGTTACGGGGAGCGCAATTCACCCCTCCACTTT.

This clone was seen a handful of times. In DNA, the CDR3 is TGTGCCAGCAGCCGTTTTTCGGTGCCTCTTCCCACAGATACGCAGTATTTT. Residues: CASSRFSVPLPTDTQYF. The genes are TRBV9 and TRBJ2-3; D ambiguous. CDR1 and CDR2 (germline): SGDLS, YYNGEE. This CDR3 has 17 amino acids. The germline V and J ends were trimmed by 4 bases and 2 bases, with 20 bases remaining between them.

The chain has TRBV6-5 and TRBJ2-1; the match to TRBD2 covers 12 bases. Germline values: CDR1 MNHEY, CDR2 SVGAGI. This CDR3 has 15 residues. Unmatched junction bases numbered 7, after V lost 5 bases and J lost 8 bases. DNA of the CDR3: TGTGCCAGCAGTCGGACTAGCGGGGTGTGGGATGAGCAGTTCTTC. Protein: CASSRTSGVWDEQFF.

A remark on this clone: Within the sample, other DNA sequences also encode this same CDR3. This chain links TRBV27 with TRBJ1-1; D may be TRBD1 (5 bases). Trimming took 0 bases from V and 3 from J, leaving 5 bases between them. From germline, CDR1 is MNHEY and CDR2 SMNVEV (reference sequence). This CDR3 comprises 13 residues. DNA for the CDR3: TGTGCCAGCAGTTTATCCAGGGACACTGAAGCTTTCTTT. It yields the protein CASSLSRDTEAFF.

This chain links TRBV7-2 with TRBJ2-3; 8 bases are shared with TRBD2. CDR1 and CDR2 from the germline V gene are SGHTA and FQGNSA. V gave up 2 bases and J gave up 5 bases; unmatched junction bases: 6. The CDR3 has 15 residues. The CDR3 reads CASSLMGLGGDTQYF. The CDR3 DNA reads as TGTGCCAGCAGCTTAATGGGACTAGGGGGAGATACGCAGTATTTT. The variable domain in full, with the rest retrieved from reference TRBV7-2 and TRBJ2-3, is GAGVSQSPSNKVTEKGKDVELRCDPISGHTALYWYRQSLGQGLEFLIYFQGNSAPDKSGLPSDRFSAERTGGSVSTLTIQRTQQEDSAVYLCASSLMGLGGDTQYFGPGTRLTVL.

This CDR3 reads CASSSDRILSPLHF. Written as DNA, the CDR3 is TGTGCCAGCAGCTCCGACAGGATCCTTTCACCCCTCCACTTT. The rearrangement joins TRBV7-2 to TRBJ1-6, with TRBD1 as a possible D gene (6 bases). Germline V gene data show CDR1 as SGHTA and CDR2 as FQGNSA. The CDR3 extends over 14 amino acids. Trimming took off 4 bases at V and 9 bases at J, with 13 bases between the two ends.

This chain joins TRBV5-4 and TRBJ2-7; a weak D match, TRBD1 (6 bases). This CDR3 is built from 15 residues. V was trimmed by 0 bases and J by 2 bases, leaving 12 bases between them. Germline CDR1 is SGHNT and CDR2 is YYREEE (reference sequence). The CDR3 DNA is TGTGCCAGCAGCTTGGGCGGCACAGGGACCTACGAGCAGTACTTC. This sequence encodes CASSLGGTGTYEQYF.

This clone was counted only a few times. The genes are TRBV5-1 and TRBJ1-5; D remains unclear. The CDR3 extends over 14 amino acids. Germline CDR1 SGHRS, CDR2 YFSETQ. V lost 0 bases to trimming and J lost 11 bases, with 15 bases between them. This CDR3 is CASSLGPAGPAQHF. The CDR3 DNA reads TGCGCCAGCAGCTTGGGCCCCGCCGGTCCGGCCCAGCATTTT.